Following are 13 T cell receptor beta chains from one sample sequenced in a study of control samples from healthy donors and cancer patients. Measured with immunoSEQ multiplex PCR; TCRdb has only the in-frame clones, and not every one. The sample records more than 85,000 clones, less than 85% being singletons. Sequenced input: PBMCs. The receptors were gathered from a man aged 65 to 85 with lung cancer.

The CDR3 DNA sequence: TGTGCCAACAGGAGGGGAGTATCTGGAAACACCATATATTTT. Its translation: CANRRGVSGNTIYF. The chain links TRBV27 to TRBJ1-3, with D perhaps matching TRBD1 (5 bases). The V end lost 10 bases, the J end lost 1 base, and 14 bases lay between the germline ends. The CDR3 consists of 14 residues. Germline V CDR1 and CDR2: MNHEY, SMNVEV (reference sequence).

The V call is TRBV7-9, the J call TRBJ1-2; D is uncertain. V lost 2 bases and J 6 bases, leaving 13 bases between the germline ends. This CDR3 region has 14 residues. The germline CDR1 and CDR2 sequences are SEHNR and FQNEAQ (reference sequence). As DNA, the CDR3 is TGTGCCAGCAGCTTACTAGAGGGAAGGGATGGCTACACCTTC. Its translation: CASSLLEGRDGYTF. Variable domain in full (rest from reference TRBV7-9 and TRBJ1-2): DTGVSQNPRHKITKRGQNVTFRCDPISEHNRLYWYRQTLGQGPEFLTYFQNEAQLEKSRLLSDRFSAERPKGSFSTLEIQRTEQGDSAMYLCASSLLEGRDGYTFGSGTRLTVV.

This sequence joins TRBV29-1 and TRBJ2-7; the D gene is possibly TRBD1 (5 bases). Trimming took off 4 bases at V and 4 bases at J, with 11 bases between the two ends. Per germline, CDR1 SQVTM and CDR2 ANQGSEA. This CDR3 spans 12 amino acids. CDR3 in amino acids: CSVALGPYEQYF. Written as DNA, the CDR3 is TGCAGCGTTGCTCTGGGGCCGTACGAGCAGTACTTC.

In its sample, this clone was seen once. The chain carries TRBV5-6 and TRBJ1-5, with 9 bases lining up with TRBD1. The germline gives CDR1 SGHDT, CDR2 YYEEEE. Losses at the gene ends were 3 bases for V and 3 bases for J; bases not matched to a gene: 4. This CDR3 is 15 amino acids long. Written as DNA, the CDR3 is TGTGCCAGCAGCTGGGGACAGGGTCACAATCAGCCCCAGCATTTT. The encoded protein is CASSWGQGHNQPQHF. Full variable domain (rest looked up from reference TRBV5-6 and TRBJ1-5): DAGVTQSPTHLIKTRGQQVTLRCSPKSGHDTVSWYQQALGQGPQFIFQYYEEEERQRGNFPDRFSGHQFPNYSSELNVNALLLGDSALYLCASSWGQGHNQPQHFGDGTRLSIL.

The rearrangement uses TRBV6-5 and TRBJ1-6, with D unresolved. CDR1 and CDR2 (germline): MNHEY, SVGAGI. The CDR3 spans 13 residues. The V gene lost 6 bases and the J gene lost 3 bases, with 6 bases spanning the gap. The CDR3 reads CASRQHYNSPLHF. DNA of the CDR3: TGTGCCAGCAGGCAGCACTATAATTCACCCCTCCACTTT.

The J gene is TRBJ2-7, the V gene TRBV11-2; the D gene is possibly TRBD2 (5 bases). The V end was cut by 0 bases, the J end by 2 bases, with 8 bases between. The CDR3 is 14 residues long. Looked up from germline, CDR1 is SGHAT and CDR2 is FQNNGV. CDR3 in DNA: TGTGCCAGCAGCTTAGAGACGGGAACCTACGAGCAGTACTTC. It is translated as CASSLETGTYEQYF.

DNA of the CDR3: TGCGCCAGCAGGCTGGACACGAGCTCCTACGAGCAGTACTTC. The encoded protein is CASRLDTSSYEQYF. The rearrangement links TRBV5-1 to TRBJ2-7, with a tentative D call TRBD1 (5 bases). Trimming removed 5 bases at V and 0 bases at J, with 12 bases between. The CDR3 has 14 amino acids. Looked up from germline, CDR1 is SGHRS and CDR2 is YFSETQ.

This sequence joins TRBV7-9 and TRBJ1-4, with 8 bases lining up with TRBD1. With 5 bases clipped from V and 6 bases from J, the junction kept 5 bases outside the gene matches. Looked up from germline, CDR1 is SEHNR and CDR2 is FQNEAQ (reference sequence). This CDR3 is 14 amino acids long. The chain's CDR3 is CASSPDRGYEKLFF. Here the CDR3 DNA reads TGTGCCAGCAGCCCCGACAGGGGCTATGAAAAACTGTTTTTT.

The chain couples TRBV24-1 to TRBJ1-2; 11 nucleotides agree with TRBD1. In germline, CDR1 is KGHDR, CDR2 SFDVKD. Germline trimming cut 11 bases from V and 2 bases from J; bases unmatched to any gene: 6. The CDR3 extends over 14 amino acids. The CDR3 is CAIQGQGANYGYTF. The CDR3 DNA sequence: TGTGCCATTCAAGGACAGGGGGCGAACTATGGCTACACCTTC.

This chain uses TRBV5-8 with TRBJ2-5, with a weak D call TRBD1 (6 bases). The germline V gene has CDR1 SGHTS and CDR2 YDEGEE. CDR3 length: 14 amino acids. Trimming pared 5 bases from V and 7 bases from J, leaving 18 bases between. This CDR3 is CASRAGDIRGTQYF. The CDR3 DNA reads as TGTGCCAGCAGGGCAGGGGATATCCGAGGGACCCAGTACTTC.

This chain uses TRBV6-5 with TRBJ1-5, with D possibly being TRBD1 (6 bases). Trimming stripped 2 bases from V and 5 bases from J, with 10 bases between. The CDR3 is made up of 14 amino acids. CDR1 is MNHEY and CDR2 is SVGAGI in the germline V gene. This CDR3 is CASSYGGPDQPQHF. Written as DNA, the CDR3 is TGTGCCAGCAGTTACGGGGGCCCCGATCAGCCCCAGCATTTT.

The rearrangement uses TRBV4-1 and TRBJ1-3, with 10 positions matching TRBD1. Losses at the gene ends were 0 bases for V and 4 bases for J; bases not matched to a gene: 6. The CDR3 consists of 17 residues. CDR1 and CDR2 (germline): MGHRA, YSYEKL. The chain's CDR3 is CASSQDGTGALGNTIYF. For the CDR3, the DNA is TGCGCCAGCAGCCAAGACGGGACAGGGGCATTGGGAAACACCATATATTTT.

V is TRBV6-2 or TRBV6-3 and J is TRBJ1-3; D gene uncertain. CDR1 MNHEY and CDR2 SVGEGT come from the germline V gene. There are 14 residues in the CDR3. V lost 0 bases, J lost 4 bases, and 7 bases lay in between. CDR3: CASSYSEHGNTIYF. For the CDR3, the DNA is TGTGCCAGCAGTTACTCGGAGCACGGAAACACCATATATTTT.